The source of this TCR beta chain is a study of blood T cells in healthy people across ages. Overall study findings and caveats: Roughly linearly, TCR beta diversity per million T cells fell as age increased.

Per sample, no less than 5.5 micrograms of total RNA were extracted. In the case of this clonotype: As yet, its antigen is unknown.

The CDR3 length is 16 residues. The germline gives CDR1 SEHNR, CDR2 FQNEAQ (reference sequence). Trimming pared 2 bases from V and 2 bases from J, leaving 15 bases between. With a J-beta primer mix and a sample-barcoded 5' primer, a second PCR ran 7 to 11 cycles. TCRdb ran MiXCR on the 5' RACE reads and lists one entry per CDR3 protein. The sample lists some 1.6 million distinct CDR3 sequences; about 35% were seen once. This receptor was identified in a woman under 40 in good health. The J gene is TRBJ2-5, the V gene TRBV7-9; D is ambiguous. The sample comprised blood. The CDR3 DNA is TGTGCCAGCAGCTTAAGGGATGGCCCACCTCAAGAGACCCAGTACTTC. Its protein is CASSLRDGPPQETQYF.